The rows below give T cell receptor beta chains drawn from one sample of a study of metastatic and nonmetastatic thyroid tumors. Using MiXCR, TCRdb reanalyzed the PCR reads. The sample records tens of thousands of clones, approximately 15% being singletons. The material sequenced was blood. The receptors were gathered from a female donor with papillary thyroid cancer or a benign thyroid nodule (not recorded which). Some clones in this sample may be carry-over from other donors' samples. Each CDR3 is given with its conserved first and last residue. A D gene is named only where the DNA matches it firmly. A clone size is listed for some rows: how often the clone was seen (once, few, many), or a class if it is expanded.

>TRBJ2-2|NA|TRBV7-8|NA
CASSGGAGLPNTGELFF
TGTGCCAGCAGCGGGGGGGCGGGACTACCCAACACCGGGGAGCTGTTTTTT
>TRBJ1-1|NA|TRBV6-1|many
CASSVRENGEAFF
TGTGCCAGCAGTGTTAGGGAAAATGGTGAAGCTTTCTTT
>TRBJ1-4|NA|TRBV10-2|many
CASTGGGKLFF
TGCGCCAGCACGGGGGGCGGAAAACTGTTTTTT
>TRBJ2-3|NA|TRBV12-3/TRBV12-4|many
CASNGGGAADTQYF
TGTGCCAGCAACGGAGGGGGGGCCGCAGATACGCAGTATTTT
>TRBJ2-5|NA|TRBV19|many
CASSTATETQYF
TGTGCCAGTAGTACGGCCACGGAGACCCAGTACTTC
>TRBJ1-3|TRBD1|TRBV5-1|many
CASSLGKGQFSGNTIYF
TGCGCCAGCAGCTTGGGGAAGGGACAGTTCTCTGGAAACACCATATATTTT
>TRBJ1-3|NA|TRBV18|many
CASSPREVLGNTIYF
TGTGCCAGCTCACCTCGTGAGGTTTTGGGAAACACCATATATTTT
>TRBJ1-1|NA|TRBV18|many
CASSPPSVGNTEAFF
TGTGCCAGCTCACCACCGTCTGTGGGTAACACTGAAGCTTTCTTT
>TRBJ1-1|NA|TRBV6-2/TRBV6-3|NA
CASSWKENTEAFF
TGTGCCAGCAGTTGGAAGGAGAACACTGAAGCTTTCTTT
>TRBJ2-7|TRBD1|TRBV20-1|many
CSAPASGGDEQYF
TGCAGTGCTCCCGCGTCAGGGGGCGATGAGCAGTACTTC
>TRBJ1-1|NA|TRBV12-3/TRBV12-4|many
CASSWGTTNTEAFF
TGTGCCAGCAGTTGGGGGACCACGAACACTGAAGCTTTCTTT
>TRBJ1-1|NA|TRBV28|many
CASRQQGRLDTEAFF
TGTGCCAGCAGACAACAGGGTAGGTTGGACACTGAAGCTTTCTTT
>TRBJ1-6|NA|TRBV6-5|NA
CASITGHDAGVWNSPLHF
TGTGCCAGCATTACAGGTCACGATGCTGGGGTATGGAATTCACCCCTCCACTTT
>TRBJ2-5|TRBD1|TRBV2|many
CASRARGSQYF
TGTGCCAGCAGAGCCAGGGGGTCCCAGTACTTC
>TRBJ2-3|NA|TRBV18|many
CASSPGLITDTQYF
TGTGCCAGCTCACCGGGACTGATCACAGATACGCAGTATTTT
>TRBJ2-6|NA|TRBV6-2/TRBV6-3|many
CASSGPPGANVLTF
TGTGCCAGCAGTGGGCCACCCGGGGCCAACGTCCTGACTTTC
>TRBJ1-2|NA|TRBV20-1|NA
CSARASMGGRGYGYTF
TGCAGTGCTAGAGCCTCAATGGGAGGCCGGGGGTATGGCTACACCTTC
>TRBJ2-1|NA|TRBV7-2|many
CASSSPGIGQFF
TGTGCCAGCAGCTCCCCAGGGATAGGGCAGTTCTTC
>TRBJ2-5|NA|TRBV5-1|few
CASSPSGTGEETQYF
TGCGCCAGCAGCCCTAGCGGGACAGGCGAAGAGACCCAGTACTTC
>TRBJ2-6|NA|TRBV15|many
CATSRVRDTHISGANVLTF
TGTGCCACCAGCAGAGTCCGGGACACACACATTTCTGGGGCCAACGTCCTGACTTTC
>TRBJ2-1|NA|TRBV24-1|many
CATSDFYNEQFF
TGTGCCACCAGTGATTTCTACAATGAGCAGTTCTTC
>TRBJ1-2|NA|TRBV28|many
CASSLNSIYGYTF
TGTGCCAGCAGTTTAAACAGCATCTATGGCTACACCTTC
>TRBJ2-7|TRBD2|TRBV9|NA
CASSSGFEQYF
TGTGCCAGCTCTAGCGGGTTCGAGCAGTACTTC
>TRBJ2-5|NA|TRBV10-1|many
CASSAWGGRETQYF
TGCGCCAGCAGTGCCTGGGGGGGGCGAGAGACCCAGTACTTC
>TRBJ2-7|NA|TRBV28|few
CASSNLEGYEQCF
TGTGCCAGCAGTAACCTTGAGGGCTACGAGCAGTGCTTC
>TRBJ2-1|TRBD2|TRBV6-5|few
CASRLPGGSNNEQFF
TGTGCCAGCAGGTTACCGGGGGGAAGCAACAATGAGCAGTTCTTC
>TRBJ2-7|NA|TRBV11-1|many
CASSRAIGPPGSYEQYF
TGTGCCAGCAGCCGGGCAATAGGTCCTCCGGGCTCCTACGAGCAGTACTTC
>TRBJ1-2|NA|TRBV29-1|many
CSVEGGPRSGGYTF
TGCAGCGTTGAAGGTGGCCCGAGGAGTGGTGGCTACACCTTC
>TRBJ2-5|TRBD2|TRBV6-2/TRBV6-3|NA
CASSYPGGGRQTQYF
TGTGCTAGCAGTTACCCTGGGGGGGGTCGTCAGACCCAGTACTTC
>TRBJ2-7|TRBD2|TRBV20-1|once
CSASLNSGGAVEQYF
TGCAGTGCCTCACTAAATAGCGGGGGGGCAGTTGAGCAGTACTTC
>TRBJ1-5|NA|TRBV19|NA
CASIIYRNQPQHF
TGTGCCAGTATTATTTACAGGAATCAGCCCCAGCATTTT
>TRBJ2-5|NA|TRBV11-3|many
CASSLGQAREETQYF
TGTGCCAGCAGCTTAGGGCAGGCCCGAGAAGAGACCCAGTACTTC
>TRBJ2-2|NA|TRBV5-1|many
CASSLLGKETGELFF
TGCGCCAGCAGCCTTCTCGGGAAAGAGACCGGGGAGCTGTTTTTT
>TRBJ1-6|NA|TRBV7-9|many
CASSDSLRSPLHF
TGTGCCAGCAGTGACAGTCTAAGGTCACCCCTCCACTTT
>TRBJ2-3|TRBD2|TRBV6-1|few
CASSGLAGGPYAQYF
TGTGCCAGCAGTGGACTAGCGGGGGGGCCATATGCGCAGTATTTT
>TRBJ1-5|NA|TRBV28|many
CASSLSRGGQPQHF
TGTGCCAGCAGTTTATCCCGGGGGGGGCAGCCCCAGCATTTT
>TRBJ2-1|NA|TRBV19|few
CASSTRGRSSYNEQFF
TGTGCCAGTAGTACCCGGGGCCGAAGCTCCTACAATGAGCAGTTCTTC